Sequencing of this TCR beta chain was carried out in a study of response to subunit inactivated influenza vaccine. Study outcomes and limitations: Each seasonal influenza vaccination, the authors suggested, recruits few new T cells.

This CDR3 spans 14 amino acids. Germline V CDR1 and CDR2: MNHEY, SVGEGT. V lost 7 bases, J lost 0 bases, and 10 bases lay in between. TCRdb independently ran MiXCR on the RT-PCR reads; one entry per CDR3 protein. There are 170,000 or so distinct CDR3 sequences in the sample; about 10% occur only once, and around 40% lies in the top ten. Turning to this clonotype: Antigen: not known.

The material was CD8+ T cells sorted from PBMCs, obtained 23 months after vaccination. This clonotype was obtained from a man aged 50-75 years who received an inactivated influenza vaccine. The genes are TRBV6-2 or TRBV6-3 and TRBJ2-4; no firm D call. The CDR3 bases are TGTGCCAGCACCTTTAGTCTAGCCAAAAACATTCAGTACTTC. Translated, it gives CASTFSLAKNIQYF.